One sample yielded the 19 T cell receptor beta chains listed below, sequenced in a study of cytomegalovirus exposure and HLA in healthy donors (dated by TCRdb to 2017 to 2019). Preparation of the library involved the immunoSEQ multiplex PCR assay. For the multiplex PCR, a mixture combining 60 forward primers for TCR Vbeta segments and 13 reverse primers for TCR Jbeta segments was used. The clones in this table, taken by TCRdb from immuneACCESS, are in-frame only. Not every clone is retained; where verified, under half of the shortfall comes from an unresolved V gene, and the cause of the rest is unknown. The sample contains fewer than 200,000 clones, 75% to 85% of them found a single time. 0.75% to 0.8% of the sample is held by the ten biggest clonotypes. The sample was PBMCs. These receptors came from a female donor in good health and CMV-seronegative.

The V and J genes are TRBV28 and TRBJ2-7; 7 nucleotides agree with TRBD1. This CDR3 is built from 14 residues. V lost 5 bases, J lost 0 bases, and 4 bases stayed unmatched. CDR1 and CDR2 from the germline V gene are MDHEN and SYDVKM. The CDR3 is CASSTGAFSYEQYF. The CDR3 DNA follows: TGTGCCAGCAGTACAGGGGCGTTCTCCTACGAGCAGTACTTC.

This chain connects TRBV9 to TRBJ2-7; 7 nucleotides align to TRBD2. Trimming at V came to 3 bases and at J to 3 bases, leaving 0 bases not matched to a gene. Per the germline V gene, CDR1 is SGDLS and CDR2 is YYNGEE. The CDR3 is made up of 12 amino acids. The CDR3 spells CASSGGGYEQYF. The CDR3 DNA sequence: TGTGCCAGCAGCGGCGGGGGCTACGAGCAGTACTTC.

This CDR3 reads CASSQGGRGYGTGELFF. In DNA, the CDR3 is TGTGCCAGCAGCCAAGGAGGCAGGGGGTATGGTACCGGGGAGCTGTTTTTT. The J gene is TRBJ2-2, the V gene TRBV14; 7 bases match TRBD1. Germline lookup yields CDR1 SGHDN and CDR2 FVKESK. The length of the CDR3 is 17 residues. After removal of 1 base from V and 5 bases from J, the junction contained 10 bases not matched to a gene.

The chain joins TRBV11-2 to TRBJ2-3; 8 bases align to TRBD2. CDR3 length: 15 residues. Trimming at V came to 4 bases and at J to 2 bases, leaving 5 bases not matched to a gene. Germline V gene lookup returns CDR1 SGHAT and CDR2 FQNNGV. The CDR3 is CASSSEAGVTDTQYF. The DNA for the CDR3 is TGTGCCAGCAGCTCCGAAGCGGGAGTCACAGATACGCAGTATTTT.

The chain recombines TRBV7-6 with TRBJ2-1; 10 nucleotides align to TRBD1. Trimming removed 5 bases from V and 3 bases from J; junction bases left unmatched: 4. Germline V CDR1 and CDR2: SGHVS, FNYEAQ. The length of the CDR3 is 15 residues. CDR3 amino acids: CASSQDRGHYNEQFF. In DNA form, the CDR3 reads TGTGCCAGCAGCCAAGACAGGGGGCACTACAATGAGCAGTTCTTC.

The rearrangement links TRBV25-1 to TRBJ2-7; the match to TRBD2 covers 13 bases. Germline V lookup: CDR1 MGHDK, CDR2 SYGVNS. The CDR3 loop spans 16 amino acids. Trimming removed 5 bases from V and 3 bases from J; junction bases left unmatched: 7. CDR3 bases: TGTGCCAGCAGTCCAAAAGGACTAGCGGGAGACTACGAGCAGTACTTC. It is translated as CASSPKGLAGDYEQYF.

The rearrangement joins TRBV4-2 to TRBJ1-3; D may be TRBD1 (5 bases). This CDR3 is built from 15 residues. The V gene lost 4 bases and the J gene lost 2 bases, with 12 bases spanning the gap. Germline-derived CDR1 and CDR2 are LGHNA and YNFKEQ. The CDR3 protein is CASSRDRGPGNTIYF. As DNA, the CDR3 is TGTGCCAGCAGCCGCGATAGGGGTCCTGGAAACACCATATATTTT.

Points on this clone: The germline gene is not matched at one end of the junction; a read error may be the cause. The V call is TRBV7-9, the J call TRBJ1-1; D is unclear. The CDR3 totals 12 residues. Germline loops: CDR1 SEHNR, CDR2 FQNEAQ (reference sequence). The CDR3 loop is CSSSPLNTEAFF. CDR3 DNA: TGTTCCAGCAGCCCACTAAACACTGAAGCTTTCTTT.

This chain joins TRBV5-1 and TRBJ2-5; 7 positions match TRBD2. The J call may be wrong; the DNA end is better matched by TRBJ2-7. Per germline, CDR1 SGHRS and CDR2 YFSETQ. This CDR3 is built from 14 residues. In DNA, the CDR3 is TGCGCCAGCAGCTTAGGACTAGACTCCTACGAGCAGTACTTC. It encodes CASSLGLDSYEQYF.

The rearrangement uses TRBV28 and TRBJ1-5; the match to TRBD1 covers 9 bases. V was pared by 7 bases and J by 5 bases, with 3 bases of the junction left unmatched. The CDR3 runs 13 residues. Germline V gene data show CDR1 as MDHEN and CDR2 as SYDVKM. The CDR3 reads CASTRDRDQPQHF. The CDR3 nucleotides read TGTGCCAGCACCAGGGACAGGGATCAGCCCCAGCATTTT. Filled out from reference TRBV28 and TRBJ1-5, the complete variable domain reads DVKVTQSSRYLVKRTGEKVFLECVQDMDHENMFWYRQDPGLGLRLIYFSYDVKMKEKGDIPEGYSVSREKKERFSLILESASTNQTSMYLCASTRDRDQPQHFGDGTRLSIL.

The chain combines TRBV6-5 with TRBJ2-1; 7 bases match TRBD1. CDR1 and CDR2 from the germline V gene are MNHEY and SVGAGI. The CDR3 is 15 amino acids. V dropped 4 bases and J dropped 6; count of bases not matched to a gene: 9. CDR3 sequence (DNA): TGTGCCAGCAGTTCTCCCCGACAGGGTCCCAATGAGCAGTTCTTC. It codes for CASSSPRQGPNEQFF.

The chain recombines TRBV27 with TRBJ2-1, with 10 bases fitting TRBD2. V shed 4 bases and J 8 bases; nucleotides not matched to a gene: 8. Germline-derived CDR1 and CDR2 are MNHEY and SMNVEV (reference sequence). This CDR3 region has 15 residues. CDR3 nucleotide sequence: TGTGCCAGCAGTTACCAGCGGGAGGGGTGGTATGAGCAGTTCTTC. Translated, it gives CASSYQREGWYEQFF.

The rearrangement links TRBV7-2 to TRBJ2-7; D is perhaps TRBD2 (5 bases). V was clipped by 2 bases and J by 2 bases, with 10 bases between them. Germline CDR1 SGHTA, CDR2 FQGNSA. The CDR3 sequence is 14 residues long. The CDR3 coding sequence is TGTGCCAGCAGCTTAACGGCGGGTGCCTACGAGCAGTACTTC. Amino acid sequence: CASSLTAGAYEQYF.

The V and J genes are TRBV7-9 and TRBJ2-3, with TRBD1 matching over 9 bases. Germline V gene sequence: CDR1 SEHNR, CDR2 FQNEAQ (reference sequence). The CDR3 length is 15 residues. J was trimmed by 5 bases and V by 5 bases; bases with no gene match: 8. CDR3 in amino acids: CASSNGQGKIDTQYF. The CDR3 DNA reads as TGTGCCAGCAGCAATGGACAGGGGAAGATAGATACGCAGTATTTT.

The V gene is TRBV28, the J gene TRBJ2-1, with TRBD1 identical over 8 bases. CDR1 MDHEN and CDR2 SYDVKM come from the germline V gene. V was clipped by 6 bases and J by 7 bases; unmatched bases: 8. This CDR3 comprises 14 residues. CDR3 sequence reads: CASRAGQGKNEQFF. CDR3 DNA sequence: TGTGCCAGCAGGGCCGGACAGGGTAAGAATGAGCAGTTCTTC.

J is TRBJ2-1 and V is TRBV5-4; D may be TRBD1 (7 bases). Per germline, CDR1 SGHNT and CDR2 YYREEE (reference sequence). The V and J ends lost 0 bases and 9 bases respectively, with 19 bases between them. The CDR3 covers 16 residues. CDR3 residues: CASSLGGDSRLGEQFF. CDR3 nucleotides: TGTGCCAGCAGCTTGGGGGGGGACAGCCGCCTGGGTGAGCAGTTCTTC.

The chain combines TRBV5-1 with TRBJ1-1; 7 bases are shared with TRBD1. Unmatched junction bases numbered 10, after V lost 3 bases and J lost 5 bases. This CDR3 comprises 15 residues. The germline CDR1 and CDR2 sequences are SGHRS and YFSETQ. Here the CDR3 reads CASSSQGGVETEAFF. CDR3 bases: TGCGCCAGCAGCTCCCAGGGGGGAGTAGAAACTGAAGCTTTCTTT.

The rearrangement links TRBV6-5 to TRBJ1-2; possible D gene TRBD1, 6 bases. Deletions cut 0 bases from V and 8 bases from J, with 10 bases between. The CDR3 extends over 13 amino acids. Germline loops: CDR1 MNHEY, CDR2 SVGAGI. CDR3 residues: CASSYSSGQGYTF. The CDR3 bases are TGTGCCAGCAGTTACTCTTCCGGACAGGGCTACACCTTC.

This clone was recorded once. V and J are TRBV7-2 and TRBJ2-2; D remains unclear. CDR1 is SGHTA and CDR2 is FQGNSA in the germline V gene. This CDR3 contains 15 residues. V was trimmed by 4 bases and J by 1 base, leaving 10 bases between them. The CDR3 DNA reads as TGTGCCAGCAGCTCCATAGGCGGGAACACCGGGGAGCTGTTTTTT. Its translation: CASSSIGGNTGELFF.